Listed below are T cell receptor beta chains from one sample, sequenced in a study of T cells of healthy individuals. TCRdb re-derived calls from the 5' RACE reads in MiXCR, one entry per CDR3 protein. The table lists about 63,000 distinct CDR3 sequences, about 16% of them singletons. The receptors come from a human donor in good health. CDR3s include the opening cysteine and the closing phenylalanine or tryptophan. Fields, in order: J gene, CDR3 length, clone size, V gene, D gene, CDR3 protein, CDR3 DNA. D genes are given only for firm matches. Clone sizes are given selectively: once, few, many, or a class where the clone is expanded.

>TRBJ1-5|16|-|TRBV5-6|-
CASSRGMGSSNQPQHF
TGTGCCAGCAGCCGCGGGATGGGGAGTAGCAATCAGCCCCAGCATTTT
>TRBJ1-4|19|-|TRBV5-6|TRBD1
CASSLHLGTGDLDNEKLFF
TGTGCCAGCAGCTTGCACTTGGGGACAGGGGACCTCGATAATGAAAAACTGTTTTTT
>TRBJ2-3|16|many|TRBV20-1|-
CSAPRSLAASTDTQYF
TGCAGTGCCCCAAGATCATTAGCGGCTAGCACAGATACGCAGTATTTT
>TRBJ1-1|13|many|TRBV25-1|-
CASSPRAHTEAFF
TGTGCCAGCAGTCCCAGGGCGCACACTGAAGCTTTCTTT
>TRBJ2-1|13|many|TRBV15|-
CATGRTSYNEQFF
TGTGCCACCGGGCGGACAAGCTACAATGAGCAGTTCTTC
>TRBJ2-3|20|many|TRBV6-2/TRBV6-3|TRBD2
CASSYPSGSGGAQHTDTQYF
TGTGCCAGCAGTTATCCCTCGGGGAGCGGGGGGGCTCAGCACACAGATACGCAGTATTTT
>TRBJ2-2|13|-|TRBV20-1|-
CSARVAATGELFF
TGCAGTGCTAGAGTCGCGGCAACCGGGGAGCTGTTTTTT
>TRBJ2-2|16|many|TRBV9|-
CASSPGETIYTGELFF
TGTGCCAGCAGCCCGGGGGAGACTATTTACACCGGGGAGCTGTTTTTT
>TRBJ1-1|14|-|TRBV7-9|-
CASSLGEGVWKAFF
TGTGCCAGCAGCTTGGGGGAGGGTGTATGGAAAGCTTTCTTT
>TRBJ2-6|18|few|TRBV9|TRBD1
CASSGRDRGLMGANVLTF
TGTGCCAGCAGCGGCCGGGACAGGGGGCTAATGGGGGCCAACGTCCTGACTTTC
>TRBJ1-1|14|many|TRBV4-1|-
CASSQGPRIPEAFF
TGCGCCAGCAGCCAGGGCCCGCGCATACCTGAAGCTTTCTTT
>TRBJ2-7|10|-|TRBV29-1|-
CSASGYEQYF
TGCAGCGCATCAGGCTACGAGCAGTACTTC
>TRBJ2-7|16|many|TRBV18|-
CASSDVAGEDWYEQYF
TGTGCCAGCTCAGACGTGGCAGGGGAGGATTGGTACGAGCAGTACTTC
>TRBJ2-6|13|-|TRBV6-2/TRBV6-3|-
CASSGSGANVLTF
TGTGCCAGCAGCGGATCTGGGGCCAACGTCCTGACTTTC
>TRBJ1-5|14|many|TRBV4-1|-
CASSQGGSHQPQHF
TGCGCCAGCAGCCAAGGGGGCAGCCATCAGCCCCAGCATTTT
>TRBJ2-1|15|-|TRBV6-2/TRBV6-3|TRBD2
CASSYSGGSLFEQFF
TGTGCCAGCAGTTACTCGGGGGGGTCCCTTTTTGAGCAGTTCTTC
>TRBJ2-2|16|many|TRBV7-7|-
CASSLVSGHLTGELFF
TGTGCCAGCAGCTTAGTCTCGGGACACCTCACCGGGGAGCTGTTTTTT
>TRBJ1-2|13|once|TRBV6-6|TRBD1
CASSHAQGDGYTF
TGTGCCAGCAGTCATGCACAGGGGGACGGCTACACCTTC
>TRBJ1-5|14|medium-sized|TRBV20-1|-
CSARVGREEQPQHF
TGCAGTGCTAGAGTGGGCAGGGAGGAGCAGCCCCAGCATTTT
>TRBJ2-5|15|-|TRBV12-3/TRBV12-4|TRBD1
CASSLMGQEKETQYF
TGTGCCAGCAGTTTAATGGGACAGGAGAAAGAGACCCAGTACTTC
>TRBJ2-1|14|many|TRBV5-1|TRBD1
CASSLGQSYNEQFF
TGCGCCAGCAGTTTGGGACAGTCCTACAATGAGCAGTTCTTC
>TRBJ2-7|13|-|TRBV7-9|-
CARSFSRGDEQYF
TGTGCCAGAAGCTTCAGTCGAGGGGACGAGCAGTACTTC
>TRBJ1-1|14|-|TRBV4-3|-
CASSQQAGAYEAFF
TGCGCCAGCAGCCAACAGGCGGGGGCCTATGAAGCTTTCTTT
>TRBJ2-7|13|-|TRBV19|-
CATLTGQFYEQYF
TGTGCCACCCTCACGGGACAATTCTACGAGCAGTACTTC
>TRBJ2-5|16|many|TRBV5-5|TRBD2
CASSFGTSGGQETQYF
TGTGCCAGCAGCTTCGGGACTAGCGGGGGTCAAGAGACCCAGTACTTC
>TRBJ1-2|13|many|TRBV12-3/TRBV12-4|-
CASSSRTPYGYTF
TGTGCCAGCAGTTCCCGGACTCCTTATGGCTACACCTTC
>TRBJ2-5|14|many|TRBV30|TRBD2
CAWSRTSGKETQYF
TGTGCCTGGAGTCGCACTAGCGGGAAAGAGACCCAGTACTTC
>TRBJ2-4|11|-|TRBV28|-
CAPTGRNIQYF
TGTGCCCCCACGGGCAGAAACATTCAGTACTTC
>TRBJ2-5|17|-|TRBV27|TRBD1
CASSSLPGQGGGKAWYF
TGTGCCAGCAGTTCTCTGCCGGGACAGGGTGGGGGGAAGGCATGGTACTTC
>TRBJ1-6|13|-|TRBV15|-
CATTDSYNSPLHF
TGTGCCACCACTGACTCCTATAATTCACCCCTCCACTTT
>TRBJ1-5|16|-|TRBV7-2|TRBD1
CASSLQSTAGGQPQHF
TGTGCCAGCAGCTTACAGTCGACAGCAGGGGGCCAGCCCCAGCATTTT
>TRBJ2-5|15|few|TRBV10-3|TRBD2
CAISDGTKVEETQYF
TGTGCCATCAGTGATGGGACTAAGGTGGAGGAGACCCAGTACTTC
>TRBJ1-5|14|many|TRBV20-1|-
CSARRRGGNQPQHF
TGCAGTGCCCGACGGAGGGGGGGGAATCAGCCCCAGCATTTT
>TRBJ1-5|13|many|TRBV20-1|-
CSARVASNQPQHF
TGCAGTGCTAGAGTTGCTAGCAATCAGCCCCAGCATTTT
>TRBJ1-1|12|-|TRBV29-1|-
CSASWGNTEAFF
TGCAGCGCCTCGTGGGGGAACACTGAAGCTTTCTTT
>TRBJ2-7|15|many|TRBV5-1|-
CASSLEGPDHYEQYF
TGCGCCAGCAGCTTGGAAGGGCCGGACCACTACGAGCAGTACTTC
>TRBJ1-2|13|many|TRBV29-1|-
CSAYRDTPNGYTF
TGCAGCGCCTACAGAGATACTCCCAATGGCTACACCTTC
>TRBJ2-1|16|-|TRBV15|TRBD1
CATSRDSGTGGNEQFF
TGTGCCACCAGCAGAGATTCCGGGACAGGGGGCAATGAGCAGTTCTTC
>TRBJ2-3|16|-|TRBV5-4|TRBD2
CASSLKREWLTDTQYF
TGTGCCAGCAGCCTCAAGCGGGAGTGGCTCACAGATACGCAGTATTTT
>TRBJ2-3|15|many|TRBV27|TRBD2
CASSDRRGARDTQYF
TGTGCCAGCAGTGATAGGCGGGGGGCCAGAGATACGCAGTATTTT
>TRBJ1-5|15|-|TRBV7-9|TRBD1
CASSPLGQGFQPQHF
TGTGCCAGCAGCCCCTTGGGACAGGGTTTTCAGCCCCAGCATTTT
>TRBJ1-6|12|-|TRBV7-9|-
CASSGGLRPLHF
TGTGCCAGCAGCGGGGGTTTGAGGCCCCTCCACTTT
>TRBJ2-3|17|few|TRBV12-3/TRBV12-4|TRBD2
CASSSPSTSGRIDTQYF
TGTGCCAGCAGTTCACCATCGACTAGCGGGAGAATAGATACGCAGTATTTT
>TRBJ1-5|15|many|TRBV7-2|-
CASSLDGRRNQPQHF
TGTGCCAGCAGCTTAGATGGGCGACGCAATCAGCCCCAGCATTTT
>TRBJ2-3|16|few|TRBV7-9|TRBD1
CASSFSGQGPWDTQYF
TGTGCCAGCAGCTTTTCTGGACAGGGGCCGTGGGATACGCAGTATTTT
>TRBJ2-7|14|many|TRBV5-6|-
CASSLHRALRGQYF
TGTGCCAGCAGCTTGCACAGGGCCCTCCGAGGGCAGTACTTC
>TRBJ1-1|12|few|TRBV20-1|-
CSASLWDTEAFF
TGCAGTGCTAGCCTGTGGGACACTGAAGCTTTCTTT
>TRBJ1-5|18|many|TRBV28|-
CASSLNPRGGGRNQPQHF
TGTGCCAGCAGTTTAAATCCGAGAGGAGGGGGTCGGAATCAGCCCCAGCATTTT
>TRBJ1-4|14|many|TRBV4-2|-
CASSQGAGNEKLFF
TGTGCCAGCAGCCAAGGGGCAGGAAATGAAAAACTGTTTTTT
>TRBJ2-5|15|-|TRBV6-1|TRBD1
CASTPTGTGVETQYF
TGTGCCAGCACACCGACCGGGACAGGGGTTGAGACCCAGTACTTC
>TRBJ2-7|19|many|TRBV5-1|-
CASSLARSRRLLISYEQYF
TGCGCCAGCAGCTTGGCCCGCTCTCGGCGACTCCTGATCTCCTACGAGCAGTACTTC
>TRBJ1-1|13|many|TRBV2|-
CASTWTLKTEAFF
TGTGCCAGCACTTGGACCCTTAAAACTGAAGCTTTCTTT
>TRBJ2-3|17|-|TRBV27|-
CASSWMAPGLSTDTQYF
TGTGCCAGCAGTTGGATGGCCCCGGGGCTTAGCACAGATACGCAGTATTTT
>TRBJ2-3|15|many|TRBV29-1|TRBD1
CSVQTGTGSTDTQYF
TGCAGCGTTCAAACCGGGACAGGGTCCACAGATACGCAGTATTTT
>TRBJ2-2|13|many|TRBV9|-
CASSVEGAGELFF
TGTGCCAGCAGCGTAGAGGGGGCCGGGGAGCTGTTTTTT
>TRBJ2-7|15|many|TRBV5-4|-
CASSLVGRGIYEQYF
TGTGCCAGCAGCTTGGTAGGGAGAGGGATATACGAGCAGTACTTC